A selection of T cell receptor beta chains follows, all from one sample in a study of blood T cell repertoires in COVID-19. Here immunoSEQ multiplex PCR was the method, and the copy in TCRdb shows in-frame clones only, minus some. The sample yields 70,000 to 85,000 clones, roughly 87% seen once. Material: peripheral blood. The receptors shown here come from an elderly man with acute or convalescent COVID-19. The CDR3 runs from the conserved cysteine through the conserved F or W. A D gene is named only where the DNA matches it firmly. Only some rows state a clone size, as once, few, many or a class for expanded clones.

CDR3 length: 14; clone size: -; J gene: TRBJ2-7; D gene: -; V gene: TRBV24-1; CDR3 protein: CATSDLDRLRGQYF; CDR3 DNA: TGTGCCACCAGTGATTTGGACAGGCTCCGGGGGCAGTACTTC
CDR3 length: 21; clone size: -; J gene: TRBJ1-5; D gene: -; V gene: TRBV12-2; CDR3 protein: CASRPQGDRALGNDSNQPQHF; CDR3 DNA: TGTGCAAGTCGCCCACAAGGAGACAGGGCACTCGGAAACGATAGCAATCAGCCCCAGCATTTT
CDR3 length: 15; clone size: -; J gene: TRBJ1-2; D gene: -; V gene: TRBV6-5; CDR3 protein: CASRRAIGIGYGYTF; CDR3 DNA: TGTGCCAGCAGGAGGGCCATAGGGATCGGCTATGGCTACACCTTC
CDR3 length: 14; clone size: -; J gene: TRBJ1-2; D gene: -; V gene: TRBV19; CDR3 protein: CATATDMGAGGYTF; CDR3 DNA: TGTGCCACCGCCACGGACATGGGGGCAGGTGGCTACACCTTC
CDR3 length: 14; clone size: -; J gene: TRBJ2-3; D gene: TRBD2; V gene: TRBV12-5; CDR3 protein: CASGLVSGVDTQYF; CDR3 DNA: TGTGCTAGTGGTTTGGTGAGCGGGGTAGATACGCAGTATTTT
CDR3 length: 14; clone size: -; J gene: TRBJ2-1; D gene: -; V gene: TRBV5-1; CDR3 protein: CASSLAPGSDEQFF; CDR3 DNA: TGCGCCAGCAGCTTGGCCCCGGGGAGCGATGAGCAGTTCTTC
CDR3 length: 15; clone size: -; J gene: TRBJ1-1; D gene: -; V gene: TRBV14; CDR3 protein: CASSQVRQGNTEAFF; CDR3 DNA: TGTGCCAGCAGCCAAGTTCGGCAGGGGAACACTGAAGCTTTCTTT
CDR3 length: 13; clone size: -; J gene: TRBJ2-5; D gene: TRBD2; V gene: TRBV18; CDR3 protein: CASSPGTKETQYF; CDR3 DNA: TGTGCCAGCTCACCAGGGACTAAAGAGACCCAGTACTTC
CDR3 length: 17; clone size: once; J gene: TRBJ1-4; D gene: TRBD1; V gene: TRBV19; CDR3 protein: CASSIDLDRARDEKLFF; CDR3 DNA: TGTGCCAGTAGTATAGACCTGGACAGGGCCAGGGATGAAAAACTGTTTTTT
CDR3 length: 15; clone size: once; J gene: TRBJ2-3; D gene: TRBD2; V gene: TRBV19; CDR3 protein: CASSIAGGFTDTQYF; CDR3 DNA: TGTGCCAGTAGTATAGCGGGGGGTTTCACAGATACGCAGTATTTT
CDR3 length: 16; clone size: -; J gene: TRBJ1-6; D gene: -; V gene: TRBV28; CDR3 protein: CASSLFGSSYNSPLHF; CDR3 DNA: TGTGCCAGCAGTTTATTTGGGAGCTCCTATAATTCACCCCTCCACTTT
CDR3 length: 13; clone size: few; J gene: TRBJ1-2; D gene: TRBD1; V gene: TRBV12-3/TRBV12-4; CDR3 protein: CASRPGTGTGYTF; CDR3 DNA: TGTGCCAGCCGCCCCGGGACAGGTACGGGCTACACCTTC